This TCR beta chain derives from a study of cytomegalovirus exposure and HLA in healthy donors. Study-wide points: Researchers had no immune exposure information except CMV serostatus available.

Both 60 Vbeta primers and 13 Jbeta primers went into the PCR. Clones were sequenced by immunoSEQ multiplex PCR, and TCRdb holds only the in-frame ones, with some missing. The repertoire includes 150,000 to 200,000 clones, 76% of them detected once, and roughly 1.6% sits in the top ten. As regards this clone: Antigen unknown.

Sequencing was performed on PBMCs. The receptor was isolated from a man between 18 and 35 years old in good health and CMV-seronegative.

The CDR3 protein is CASSEALWAGEDGETQYF. In DNA form, the CDR3 reads TGTGCCAGCAGTGAAGCGCTTTGGGCGGGAGAGGATGGTGAGACCCAGTACTTC. V gene TRBV2 combines with J gene TRBJ2-5; 7 nucleotides align to TRBD2. Germline V CDR1 and CDR2: SNHLY, FYNNEI. The CDR3 is made up of 18 amino acids. With 0 bases clipped from V and 5 bases from J, the junction kept 15 bases outside the gene matches.